This T cell receptor (beta chain) was sequenced for a study of blood T cells in healthy people across ages. The CDR3 spans 18 residues. The V segment lost 5 bases and the J segment 7 bases; nucleotides outside the gene matches: 19. Per the germline V gene, CDR1 is MNHEY and CDR2 is SMNVEV (reference sequence). A note on this clonotype: Its antigen remains unidentified.

Study-wide points: Higher diversity, along with more naive CD4+ cells, distinguished long-lived donors from aged donors.

With a J-beta primer mix and a sample-barcoded 5' primer, a second PCR ran about 7 to 12 cycles. TCRdb re-analysed the 5' RACE reads in MiXCR, keeping a single row per CDR3 protein. The table lists fewer than 800,000 distinct CDR3 sequences, around half of them singletons. Source material: blood. The chain recombines TRBV27 with TRBJ2-7; 11 nucleotides line up with TRBD2. The sequence was obtained from a woman in her sixties in good health. The CDR3 coding sequence is TGTGCCAGCAGTAGGACACTATTAGCGGGAGGGGTTCCGCCTGAGCAGTACTTC. Protein: CASSRTLLAGGVPPEQYF.